What follows are 22 T cell receptor beta chains derived from one specimen sequenced in a study of naive and memory T cell subsets (dated by TCRdb to 2016 to 2017). Receptors were amplified or captured by 5' RACE. The reads were generated on an Illumina MiSeq. Four rounds of PCR, run with the SP2 primer together with nested alpha and beta constant region primers, were used to amplify the ligated cDNA. TCRdb applied fastp at Q25 and MiXCR to the public reads, then kept only in-frame beta chains. CDR3 protein duplicates are merged, each entry listing the most common genes and DNA. Here the sample has tens of thousands of distinct CDR3 sequences; under 10% occur a single time. Roughly 8.9% of the sample rests with the top ten. The study described a robust, sensitive protocol for amplifying, sequencing and analyzing TCRs, using 3' ligation of a UMI-containing oligonucleotide to TCR cDNA. Receptors originate from a female donor in good health.

V usage is TRBV27 and J usage is TRBJ2-5; the D gene is possibly TRBD1 (5 bases). The germline V and J ends were trimmed by 6 bases and 4 bases, with 18 bases remaining between them. The CDR3 runs 15 residues. Germline V lookup: CDR1 MNHEY, CDR2 SMNVEV (reference sequence). CDR3 sequence (DNA): TGTGCCAGCAGCCGAAAGTGGCAGGGCGGAGAGACCCAGTACTTC. This translates into CASSRKWQGGETQYF.

The sample holds a few counts of this clonotype. The chain joins TRBV20-1 to TRBJ1-1, with a tentative D call TRBD1 (6 bases). The germline gives CDR1 DFQATT, CDR2 SNEGSKA (reference sequence). This CDR3 contains 14 residues. V lost 4 bases and J lost 8, with 20 bases in between. The CDR3 reads CSAMRGGGAPEAFF. CDR3 nucleotides: TGCAGTGCTATGCGCGGGGGGGGGGCGCCCGAAGCTTTCTTT.

A few counts support this clonotype. The V gene is TRBV12-3 or TRBV12-4, the J gene TRBJ2-7; D could derive from TRBD1 or TRBD2 (5 bases each). V lost 6 bases and J lost 1, with 10 bases in between. The CDR3 has 13 residues. DNA for the CDR3: TGTGCCAGCAGAGACGGGGCATCCTACGAGCAGTACTTC. It yields the protein CASRDGASYEQYF.

This clonotype came up a few times. The junction departs from the called germline gene at one end, perhaps through a read error. The chain joins TRBV27 to TRBJ1-2; the D gene is possibly TRBD1 (6 bases). The CDR3 is made up of 14 amino acids. CDR1 MNHEY and CDR2 SMNVEV come from the germline V gene (reference sequence). The CDR3 nucleotides read TGTGCCAGCTTGGAGGGGACTCGGGGGCATGGCGACACCTTC. Its translation is CASLEGTRGHGDTF.

This rearrangement joins TRBV15 to TRBJ2-1, with TRBD2 matching over 7 bases. V shed 1 base, J shed 10 bases, and the junction held 10 bases outside the gene matches. CDR1 LNHNV and CDR2 YYDKDF come from the germline V gene (reference sequence). This CDR3 has 15 residues. For the CDR3, the DNA is TGTGCCACCAGCAGAGCTTTACAGCGGGGCGGAGAGCAGTTCTTC. Translated: CATSRALQRGGEQFF.

This clonotype was observed a few times. J is TRBJ1-1 and V is TRBV7-3, with 8 nucleotides matching TRBD1. Germline-derived CDR1 and CDR2 are SGHTA and FQGTGA. J lost 1 base, V lost 6 bases, and 4 bases had no gene match. This CDR3 spans 14 amino acids. CDR3 nucleotides: TGTGCCAGCAGAGATCAGGGGGCGAACACTGAAGCTTTCTTT. Encoded protein: CASRDQGANTEAFF.

The chain uses TRBV2 and TRBJ2-7; D is tentatively TRBD1 or TRBD2 (5 bases each). CDR3 length equals 13 residues. Germline V lookup: CDR1 SNHLY, CDR2 FYNNEI. Trimming cost V 8 bases and J 4 bases, with 15 bases left between them. CDR3 region: CASVGVLSYEQYF. CDR3 in DNA: TGTGCCAGCGTGGGGGTCCTTTCGTACGAGCAGTACTTC.

This clonotype was detected many times. The CDR3: CASSQAHQGGGPEQYF. CDR3 nucleotide sequence: TGCGCCAGCAGCCAAGCCCACCAGGGAGGCGGTCCCGAGCAGTACTTC. This rearrangement joins TRBV4-1 to TRBJ2-7; a possible D gene is TRBD2 (6 bases). Germline V CDR1 and CDR2: MGHRA, YSYEKL. The CDR3 length is 16 residues. The germline V and J ends were trimmed by 1 base and 6 bases, with 19 bases remaining between them.

In this sample, this clonotype turned up a few times. V is TRBV6-5 and J is TRBJ2-7; the match to TRBD2 covers 15 bases. V shed 0 bases, J shed 3 bases, and the junction held 3 bases outside the gene matches. CDR1 is MNHEY, CDR2 SVGAGI, per germline. The CDR3 loop spans 17 amino acids. CDR3 nucleotide sequence: TGTGCCAGCAGTTACTCGGGACTAGCGGGGGGCTTCTACGAGCAGTACTTC. The encoded protein is CASSYSGLAGGFYEQYF.

The rearrangement uses TRBV2 and TRBJ2-7; 7 bases align to TRBD1. With V trimmed by 5 bases and J by 6 bases, 16 bases remained unmatched. Germline lookup yields CDR1 SNHLY and CDR2 FYNNEI. The CDR3 length is 16 residues. The CDR3 DNA reads as TGTGCCAGCAGTACCTACACCCAGACAGGGAAAGGCGAGCAGTACTTC. Amino acids: CASSTYTQTGKGEQYF.

The genes are TRBV7-9 and TRBJ1-2, with TRBD1 matching 8 bases. The CDR3 covers 16 residues. The V segment lost 1 base and the J segment 3 bases; nucleotides outside the gene matches: 7. Germline CDR1 and CDR2: SEHNR and FQNEAQ (reference sequence). CDR3 bases: TGTGCCAGCAGCTTAGAAGGGGACAGGAGCCACTATGGCTACACCTTC. Residues: CASSLEGDRSHYGYTF.

This clonotype was seen many times. This rearrangement joins TRBV7-2 to TRBJ1-2, with 8 bases aligning to TRBD1. This CDR3 is built from 14 residues. Looked up from germline, CDR1 is SGHTA and CDR2 is FQGNSA. V gave up 3 bases and J gave up 6 bases; unmatched junction bases: 6. CDR3 sequence: CASSFWQGADGYTF. In DNA form, the CDR3 reads TGTGCCAGCAGCTTTTGGCAGGGGGCGGATGGCTACACCTTC.

Many counts were recorded for this clonotype. The chain combines TRBV20-1 with TRBJ1-1; no clear D. Germline-derived CDR1 and CDR2 are DFQATT and SNEGSKA (reference sequence). Trimming stripped 3 bases from V and 1 base from J, with 6 bases between. This CDR3 has 12 residues. CDR3 region: CSARLPNTEAFF. CDR3 nucleotides: TGCAGTGCTAGGCTGCCGAACACTGAAGCTTTCTTT.

V gene TRBV28 combines with J gene TRBJ1-1; no clear D gene. The germline gives CDR1 MDHEN, CDR2 SYDVKM. CDR3 length equals 15 residues. The V and J ends lost 4 bases and 5 bases respectively, with 17 bases between them. The CDR3 DNA is TGTGCCAGCAGTTCATCCATGGGTCGACTTACTGAAGCTTTCTTT. It yields the protein CASSSSMGRLTEAFF. The full variable domain, rest sourced from reference TRBV28 and TRBJ1-1, is DVKVTQSSRYLVKRTGEKVFLECVQDMDHENMFWYRQDPGLGLRLIYFSYDVKMKEKGDIPEGYSVSREKKERFSLILESASTNQTSMYLCASSSSMGRLTEAFFGQGTRLTVV.

This clonotype was seen many times. The J gene is TRBJ2-5, the V gene TRBV20-1, with TRBD2 identical over 8 bases. V was clipped by 0 bases and J by 7 bases; unmatched bases: 13. Germline CDR1 reads DFQATT; CDR2 reads SNEGSKA (reference sequence). The CDR3 covers 16 residues. For the CDR3, the DNA is TGCAGTGCTAGAGATCACGGGGGGGGCCCCGGAGGGACCCAGTACTTC. It translates to CSARDHGGGPGGTQYF.

This clonotype has a count of ten or more. This chain uses TRBV10-3 with TRBJ1-1, with D hard to call. The germline V gene has CDR1 ENHRY and CDR2 SYGVKD. Trimming took off 9 bases at V and 6 bases at J, with 17 bases between the two ends. The CDR3 runs 13 residues. The CDR3 loop reads CAIAAGGDPEAFF. CDR3 coding DNA: TGTGCCATTGCGGCGGGAGGAGACCCTGAAGCTTTCTTT.

This clonotype has only a few counts. V usage is TRBV12-3 or TRBV12-4 and J usage is TRBJ1-2; TRBD1 agrees at 7 bases. V gave up 6 bases and J gave up 12 bases; unmatched junction bases: 19. The CDR3 consists of 15 residues. Here the CDR3 reads CASSYRLPAGGGDTF. The CDR3 nucleotides are TGTGCCAGCAGCTACCGCCTACCGGCAGGGGGAGGCGACACCTTC.

The sample holds many counts of this clonotype. The chain combines TRBV4-2 with TRBJ1-1; D remains unclear. Germline V gives CDR1 LGHNA, CDR2 YNFKEQ. This CDR3 is built from 15 residues. V dropped 0 bases and J dropped 7 bases, with 15 bases sitting between them. The CDR3 DNA reads TGTGCCAGCAGCCAAGAAGGGTACTCCTTCGGTGAAGCTTTCTTT. The encoded protein is CASSQEGYSFGEAFF.

This clonotype was counted between two and nine times. The V call is TRBV7-2, the J call TRBJ2-1; D ambiguous. The germline CDR1 and CDR2 sequences are SGHTA and FQGNSA. V gave up 6 bases and J gave up 5 bases, with 8 bases separating them. The CDR3 consists of 12 residues. Written as DNA, the CDR3 is TGTGCCAGCAGGGTTGCCCACAATGAGCAGTTCTTC. Translation gives CASRVAHNEQFF.

There are a few counts of this clonotype. The chain uses TRBV12-3 or TRBV12-4 and TRBJ1-6; D gene unclear. Trimming left V 2 bases short and J 7 bases short, with 9 bases between. The CDR3 covers 14 residues. Here the CDR3 reads CASSLNGLNSPLHF. CDR3 nucleotide sequence: TGTGCCAGCAGTTTAAACGGATTAAATTCACCCCTCCACTTT.

This clonotype has just a few counts. V is TRBV7-3 and J is TRBJ2-2; 8 bases map to TRBD2. Germline CDR1 is SGHTA and CDR2 is FQGTGA. The CDR3 sequence is 14 residues long. Trimming took 3 bases from V and 5 from J; bases not matched to a gene: 2. CDR3 nucleotides: TGTGCCAGCAGCTTGGTAGCGGGAACCGGGGAGCTGTTTTTT. It codes for CASSLVAGTGELFF.

This clonotype was picked up many times. J is TRBJ1-2 and V is TRBV28; 8 positions match TRBD1. V dropped 8 bases and J dropped 7; count of bases not matched to a gene: 6. Germline V gene data show CDR1 as MDHEN and CDR2 as SYDVKM. This CDR3 contains 12 residues. The CDR3 DNA follows: TGTGCCAGCCGATCAGGGGGCACTGGCTACACCTTC. Amino acids: CASRSGGTGYTF.